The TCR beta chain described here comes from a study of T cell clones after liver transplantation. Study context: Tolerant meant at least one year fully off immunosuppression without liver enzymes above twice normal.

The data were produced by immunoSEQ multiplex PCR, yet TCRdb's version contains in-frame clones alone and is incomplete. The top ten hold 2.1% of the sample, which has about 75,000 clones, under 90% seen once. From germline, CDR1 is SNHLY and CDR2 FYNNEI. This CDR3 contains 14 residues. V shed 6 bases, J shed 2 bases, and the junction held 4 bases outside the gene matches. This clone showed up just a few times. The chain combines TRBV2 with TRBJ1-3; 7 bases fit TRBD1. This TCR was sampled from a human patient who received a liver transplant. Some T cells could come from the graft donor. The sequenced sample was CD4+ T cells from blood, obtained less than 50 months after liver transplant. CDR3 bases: TGTGCCAGCAGACAGGGGAGTACTGGAAACACCATATATTTT. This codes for CASRQGSTGNTIYF.